The 3 T cell receptor beta chains given below trace back to one sample, sequenced in a study of T cells in Graves' hyperthyroidism and ophthalmopathy. From RNA transcripts, TCR beta CDR3 regions were amplified. First-round RT-PCR targeting the TCR CDR3 was performed with the HTBI primer set. Via MiXCR, TCRdb re-called the multiplex PCR reads, giving one row per CDR3 protein. The table has 540,000 or so distinct CDR3 sequences, approximately 15% seen once. Specimen: blood. The origin of the receptors is a woman under 40 with Graves' hyperthyroidism.

The V and J genes are TRBV19 and TRBJ2-5, with 9 bases fitting TRBD1. Germline CDR1 and CDR2: LNHDA and SQIVND (reference sequence). This CDR3 region has 12 residues. Germline trimming cut 7 bases from V and 4 bases from J; bases unmatched to any gene: 1. The CDR3 region has the DNA TGTGCCAGTATGGACAGGGGAGAGACCCAGTACTTC. This sequence encodes CASMDRGETQYF. Complete variable domain (other parts from reference TRBV19 and TRBJ2-5): DGGITQSPKYLFRKEGQNVTLSCEQNLNHDAMYWYRQDPGQGLRLIYYSQIVNDFQKGDIAEGYSVSREKKESFPLTVTSAQKNPTAFYLCASMDRGETQYFGPGTRLLVL.

V gene TRBV27 combines with J gene TRBJ2-7; D is possibly TRBD2 (6 bases). Germline V gives CDR1 MNHEY, CDR2 SMNVEV (reference sequence). V was shortened by 0 bases and J by 2 bases, with 26 bases between the two germline ends. The CDR3 is 20 residues long. The CDR3 bases are TGTGCCAGCAGTTTATCGATTCTCGGGGCTAGCGCAAGAGCGACCTACGAGCAGTACTTC. This sequence encodes CASSLSILGASARATYEQYF.

Notes on this clonotype: Possible read error: a much larger clone is one base away. The chain joins TRBV24-1 to TRBJ2-1, with D possibly being TRBD1 (5 bases). Trimming shortened V by 0 bases and J by 7 bases, and 9 bases separated the two germline ends. The CDR3 is 14 residues long. Germline V gives CDR1 KGHDR, CDR2 SFDVKD. DNA for the CDR3: TGTGCCACCAGTGATTTGCAGGGTCCGAATGAGCAGTTCTTC. Protein product: CATSDLQGPNEQFF.